This T cell receptor beta chain originates from a study of cytomegalovirus exposure and HLA in healthy donors. Broader study findings: The likely explanation for a cluster of highly shared sequence variants was sequencing artifact. A later analysis reportedly found that, within productive TCRs, an Asian-associated ancestry cluster had fewer N-insertions than the mean observed across the roughly 670 donors.

Comment on this clone: Its antigen is not identified.

This CDR3 has 18 residues. J gave up 3 bases and V 0 bases, and 14 bases lay outside the gene matches. Per the germline V gene, CDR1 is SGHRS and CDR2 is YFSETQ. The study ran its PCR with 60 Vbeta and 13 Jbeta primers. Measured with immunoSEQ multiplex PCR; TCRdb has only the in-frame clones, and not every one. In the table there are a few hundred thousand clones, over 90% of which are singletons. This TCR was sampled from a girl between 2 and 10 years old in good health and CMV-seronegative. Sample: PBMCs. The chain has TRBV5-1 and TRBJ2-7, with TRBD2 identical over 8 bases. The CDR3 is CASSLVAGGPLVGYEQYF. CDR3 bases: TGCGCCAGCAGCTTGGTGGCGGGAGGCCCTTTGGTTGGCTACGAGCAGTACTTC.